A single sample gave rise to the 26 T cell receptor beta chains below, sequenced in a study of T cells after yellow fever vaccination. One entry per CDR3 protein results from TCRdb running MiXCR on the 5' RACE reads. The sample lists under 600,000 distinct CDR3 sequences; roughly 14% were seen once. Sequencing was performed on PBMCs, taken on the day of the yellow fever booster vaccination. The receptors were sampled from a man between 25 and 39 years old who received the YFV17D yellow fever vaccine.

This clonotype showed up just a few times. The rearrangement joins TRBV25-1 to TRBJ2-7; TRBD1 might be the D (6 bases). Germline lookup yields CDR1 MGHDK and CDR2 SYGVNS. There are 16 residues in the CDR3. V was shortened by 4 bases and J by 2 bases, with 18 bases between the two germline ends. As DNA, the CDR3 is TGTGCCAGCAGTGGAGGGGGAGCCGGGCTCGCCTACGAGCAGTACTTC. It translates to CASSGGGAGLAYEQYF.

This clonotype was seen a single time. The chain recombines TRBV29-1 with TRBJ2-1; 10 nucleotides match TRBD2. Unmatched junction bases numbered 8, after V lost 7 bases and J lost 2 bases. The CDR3 runs to 15 residues. Germline V gene lookup returns CDR1 SQVTM and CDR2 ANQGSEA. CDR3 amino acids: CSALGLAGAYNEQFF. In DNA, the CDR3 is TGCAGCGCCCTCGGTCTAGCGGGAGCCTACAATGAGCAGTTCTTC.

Only a few counts were recorded for this clonotype. V usage is TRBV7-2 and J usage is TRBJ2-2; 8 bases fit TRBD2. The V segment lost 0 bases and the J segment 8 bases; nucleotides outside the gene matches: 5. This CDR3 is built from 15 residues. Per the germline V gene, CDR1 is SGHTA and CDR2 is FQGNSA. The CDR3 DNA sequence: TGTGCCAGCAGCTTAGCCCTAGCGGGCGCGGGGGAGCTGTTTTTT. It translates to CASSLALAGAGELFF.

Many counts were recorded for this clonotype. The rearrangement links TRBV25-1 to TRBJ2-7, with a tentative D call TRBD2 (6 bases). Germline V gene data show CDR1 as MGHDK and CDR2 as SYGVNS. This CDR3 has 13 amino acids. Trimming pared 5 bases from V and 1 base from J, leaving 9 bases between. The CDR3 bases are TGTGCCAGCAGTCGGGACTTATCCTACGAGCAGTACTTC. It encodes CASSRDLSYEQYF.

CDR3 region: CASSPRGGFTDTQYF. The CDR3 DNA is TGTGCCAGCAGTCCACGAGGCGGATTCACAGATACGCAGTATTTT. The V gene is TRBV28, the J gene TRBJ2-3; no clear D. This CDR3 has 15 amino acids. Germline values: CDR1 MDHEN, CDR2 SYDVKM. Trimming took 5 bases from V and 2 from J, leaving 14 bases between them.

V usage is TRBV27 and J usage is TRBJ2-3; possible D gene TRBD2, 6 bases. The V end lost 0 bases, the J end lost 0 bases, and 10 bases lay between the germline ends. The CDR3 runs to 16 residues. Germline V CDR1 and CDR2: MNHEY, SMNVEV (reference sequence). This CDR3 reads CASSLSTSLSTDTQYF. As DNA, the CDR3 is TGTGCCAGCAGTTTATCGACTAGTCTTAGCACAGATACGCAGTATTTT.

This clonotype was detected only a few times. The chain couples TRBV7-2 to TRBJ2-5; D ambiguous. CDR1 is SGHTA, CDR2 FQGNSA, per germline. Deletions cut 3 bases from V and 5 bases from J, with 7 bases between. The CDR3 extends over 12 amino acids. CDR3 in DNA: TGTGCCAGCAGCTTTCGGGCGGAGACCCAGTACTTC. Translated: CASSFRAETQYF.

The chain recombines TRBV20-1 with TRBJ2-1; D possibly uses TRBD1 or TRBD2 (5 bases each). Germline CDR1 reads DFQATT; CDR2 reads SNEGSKA (reference sequence). V lost 0 bases, J lost 7 bases, and 16 bases lay in between. This CDR3 has 15 residues. Here the CDR3 reads CSARERVGEWNEQFF. The CDR3 DNA reads TGCAGTGCTAGAGAGCGTGTGGGGGAGTGGAATGAGCAGTTCTTC.

V and J are TRBV29-1 and TRBJ2-7; 7 bases agree with TRBD1. The CDR3 is made up of 13 amino acids. V dropped 6 bases and J dropped 0; count of bases not matched to a gene: 5. Looked up from germline, CDR1 is SQVTM and CDR2 is ANQGSEA. The CDR3 DNA follows: TGCAGCGTGCTGACAGGGACCTCCTACGAGCAGTACTTC. Translating gives CSVLTGTSYEQYF.

This clonotype was counted a few times. The rearrangement uses TRBV25-1 and TRBJ2-5; D is perhaps TRBD2 (7 bases). The germline V gene encodes CDR1 MGHDK and CDR2 SYGVNS. The ends were cut back, 7 bases at V and 4 bases at J, with 10 bases in the middle. CDR3 length equals 12 residues. The CDR3 DNA is TGTGCCAGCACCGGGGGGCGAGAGACCCAGTACTTC. It codes for CASTGGRETQYF.

The J gene is TRBJ1-2, the V gene TRBV27; tentatively, D is TRBD1 (6 bases). CDR3 length: 11 amino acids. CDR1 is MNHEY and CDR2 is SMNVEV in the germline V gene (reference sequence). V was clipped by 10 bases and J by 8 bases, with 14 bases between them. CDR3 sequence (DNA): TGTGCCACCCCCACAGGGTGGGGCTACACCTTC. As protein: CATPTGWGYTF.

This clonotype was counted only a few times. The chain employs TRBV29-1 and TRBJ2-5, with 10 bases aligning to TRBD1. The ends lost 5 bases at V and 5 bases at J; junction bases unmatched: 11. This CDR3 spans 15 amino acids. The germline V gene has CDR1 SQVTM and CDR2 ANQGSEA. The CDR3 loop is CSVRRVTGGRETQYF. The CDR3 nucleotides are TGCAGCGTTCGGCGAGTGACAGGGGGCCGGGAGACCCAGTACTTC.

In this sample, this clonotype turned up many times. The chain joins TRBV29-1 to TRBJ2-5; unclear D gene. CDR1 and CDR2 from the germline V gene are SQVTM and ANQGSEA. CDR3 length equals 12 residues. V was clipped by 1 base and J by 3 bases, with 6 bases between them. The CDR3 DNA sequence: TGCAGCGTTGAAGGGGGTGAAGAGACCCAGTACTTC. It is translated as CSVEGGEETQYF.

This clonotype was seen ten or more times. The CDR3 region is CASSADSYEQYF. Written as DNA, the CDR3 is TGTGCCAGCAGTGCAGACAGCTACGAGCAGTACTTC. The chain has TRBV9 and TRBJ2-7; D is possibly TRBD1 (5 bases). Per germline, CDR1 SGDLS and CDR2 YYNGEE. Trimming took off 5 bases at V and 3 bases at J, with 9 bases between the two ends. This CDR3 spans 12 amino acids.

The chain links TRBV14 to TRBJ1-3; D remains ambiguous. The CDR3 is made up of 13 amino acids. Trimming removed 10 bases at V and 2 bases at J, with 12 bases between. Germline V lookup: CDR1 SGHDN, CDR2 FVKESK. The CDR3: CATEKAAGNTIYF. CDR3 nucleotides: TGTGCCACCGAGAAGGCGGCTGGAAACACCATATATTTT.

In this sample, this clonotype turned up a few times. The chain links TRBV4-3 to TRBJ2-3; D unresolved. The V gene lost 5 bases and the J gene lost 2 bases, with 8 bases spanning the gap. The length of the CDR3 is 13 residues. CDR1 and CDR2 (germline): LGHNA, YSLEER. The CDR3 nucleotides are TGCGCCAGCAGCAGAGCTGACACAGATACGCAGTATTTT. This translates into CASSRADTDTQYF.

V is TRBV10-3 and J is TRBJ2-5, with TRBD1 identical over 7 bases. CDR3 size: 14 residues. V was pared by 8 bases and J by 3 bases, with 9 bases of the junction left unmatched. Germline V gene data show CDR1 as ENHRY and CDR2 as SYGVKD. The CDR3 bases are TGTGCCATCGGTGCCGGGACAGTTGAAGAGACCCAGTACTTC. Translating gives CAIGAGTVEETQYF.

The CDR3 coding sequence is TGTGCCAGCAGTTTGGTTTCCAAGCAAGAGACCCAGTACTTC. Translating it yields CASSLVSKQETQYF. The gene calls are TRBV28 and TRBJ2-5; D not resolved. Between the trimmed V and J ends, which lost 3 bases and 2 bases, there was a span of 10 bases. This CDR3 spans 14 amino acids. CDR1 and CDR2 (germline): MDHEN, SYDVKM.

The gene calls are TRBV11-3 and TRBJ2-1; 7 nucleotides agree with TRBD1. Losses at the gene ends were 0 bases for V and 7 bases for J; bases not matched to a gene: 6. CDR1 is SGHNT and CDR2 is YENEEA in the germline V gene. The length of the CDR3 is 15 residues. This chain's CDR3 is CASSLEAQGVNEQFF. The DNA for the CDR3 is TGTGCCAGCAGCTTAGAAGCCCAGGGGGTGAATGAGCAGTTCTTC.

The gene calls are TRBV7-9 and TRBJ2-3; the D gene could be TRBD1 or TRBD2 (5 bases each). The germline V and J ends were trimmed by 2 bases and 1 base, with 10 bases remaining between them. The length of the CDR3 is 15 residues. Germline CDR1 reads SEHNR; CDR2 reads FQNEAQ (reference sequence). The chain's CDR3 is CASSLTGPRTDTQYF. The CDR3, as DNA: TGTGCCAGCAGCTTAACGGGACCTCGCACAGATACGCAGTATTTT.

This clonotype came up a few times. The chain has TRBV2 and TRBJ2-1; the D is unclear. Looked up from germline, CDR1 is SNHLY and CDR2 is FYNNEI. The CDR3 contains 12 residues. V was cut by 6 bases and J by 10 bases, with 13 bases left in between. Written as DNA, the CDR3 is TGTGCCAGCAGAGAGATAGCCCCCGAGCAGTTCTTC. It codes for CASREIAPEQFF.

The CDR3 region has the DNA TGCGCCAGCAGCTTGGCGGAGAACACCGGGGAGCTGTTTTTT. Encoded protein: CASSLAENTGELFF. The chain links TRBV5-1 to TRBJ2-2; D remains unclear. The length of the CDR3 is 14 residues. With 0 bases removed from V and 1 base from J, the gap between germline ends came to 4 bases. Germline CDR1 SGHRS, CDR2 YFSETQ.

This clonotype was counted a few times. This sequence joins TRBV7-2 and TRBJ2-2; the D is unclear. The CDR3 spans 13 residues. The germline CDR1 and CDR2 sequences are SGHTA and FQGNSA. V dropped 4 bases and J dropped 6 bases, with 9 bases sitting between them. The CDR3 sequence is CASSSNGAGELFF. The DNA for the CDR3 is TGTGCCAGCAGCTCTAATGGAGCCGGGGAGCTGTTTTTT. The full variable domain, its missing parts supplied by reference TRBV7-2 and TRBJ2-2, is GAGVSQSPSNKVTEKGKDVELRCDPISGHTALYWYRQSLGQGLEFLIYFQGNSAPDKSGLPSDRFSAERTGGSVSTLTIQRTQQEDSAVYLCASSSNGAGELFFGEGSRLTVL.

This clonotype was seen more than once but under ten times. This sequence joins TRBV12-3 or TRBV12-4 and TRBJ1-6; possible D gene TRBD1, 6 bases. V lost 4 bases, J lost 9 bases, and 13 bases lay in between. This CDR3 has 14 residues. Here the CDR3 reads CASSSGGSGSPLHF. The CDR3 nucleotides are TGTGCCAGCAGTTCCGGGGGCTCGGGTTCACCCCTCCACTTT.

This clonotype was counted between two and nine times. The chain carries TRBV7-2 and TRBJ2-5; 12 bases line up with TRBD2. This CDR3 is built from 15 residues. V lost 5 bases and J lost 4; bases outside the gene matches: 5. Germline values: CDR1 SGHTA, CDR2 FQGNSA. CDR3 region: CASSQRLAGAETQYF. The CDR3 coding sequence is TGTGCCAGCAGCCAAAGACTAGCGGGAGCAGAGACCCAGTACTTC.

Ten or more counts support this clonotype. This chain links TRBV12-3 or TRBV12-4 with TRBJ2-3; perhaps TRBD2 as D (6 bases). Trimming pared 3 bases from V and 2 bases from J, leaving 12 bases between. The CDR3 contains 15 residues. CDR3 in DNA: TGTGCCAGCAGTTTCGCGCTAGCGCCCACAGATACGCAGTATTTT. Its translation: CASSFALAPTDTQYF.